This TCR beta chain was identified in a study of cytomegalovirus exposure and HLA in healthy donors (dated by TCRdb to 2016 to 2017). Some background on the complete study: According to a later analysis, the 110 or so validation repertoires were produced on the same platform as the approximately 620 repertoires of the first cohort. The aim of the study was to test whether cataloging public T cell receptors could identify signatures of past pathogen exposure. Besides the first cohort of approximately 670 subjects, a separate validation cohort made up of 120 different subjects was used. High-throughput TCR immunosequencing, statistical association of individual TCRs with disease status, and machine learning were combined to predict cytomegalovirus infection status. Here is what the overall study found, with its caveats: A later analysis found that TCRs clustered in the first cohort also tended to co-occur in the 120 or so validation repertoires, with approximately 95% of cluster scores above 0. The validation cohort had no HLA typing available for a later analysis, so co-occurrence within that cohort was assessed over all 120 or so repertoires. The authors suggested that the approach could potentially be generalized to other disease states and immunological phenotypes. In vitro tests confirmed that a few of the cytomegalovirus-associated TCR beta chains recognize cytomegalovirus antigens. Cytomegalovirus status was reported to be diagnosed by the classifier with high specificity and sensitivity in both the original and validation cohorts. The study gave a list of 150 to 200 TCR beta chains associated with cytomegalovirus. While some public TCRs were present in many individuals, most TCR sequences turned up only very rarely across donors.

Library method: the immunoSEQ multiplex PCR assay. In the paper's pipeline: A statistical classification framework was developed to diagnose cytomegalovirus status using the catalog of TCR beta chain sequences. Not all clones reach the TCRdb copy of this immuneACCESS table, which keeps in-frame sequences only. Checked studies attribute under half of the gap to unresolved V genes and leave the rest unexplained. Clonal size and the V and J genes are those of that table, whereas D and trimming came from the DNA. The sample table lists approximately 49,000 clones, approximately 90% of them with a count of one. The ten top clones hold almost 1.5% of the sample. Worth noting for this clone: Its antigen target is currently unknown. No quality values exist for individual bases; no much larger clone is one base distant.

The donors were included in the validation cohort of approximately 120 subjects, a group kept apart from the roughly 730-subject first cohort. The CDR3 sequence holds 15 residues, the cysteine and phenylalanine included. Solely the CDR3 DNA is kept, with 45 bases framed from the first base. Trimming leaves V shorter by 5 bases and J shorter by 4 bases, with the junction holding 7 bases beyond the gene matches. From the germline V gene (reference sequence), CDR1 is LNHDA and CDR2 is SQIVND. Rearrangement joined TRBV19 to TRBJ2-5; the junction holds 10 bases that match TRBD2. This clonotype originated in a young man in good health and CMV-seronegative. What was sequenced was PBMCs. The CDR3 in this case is CASSPPAGGPETQYF. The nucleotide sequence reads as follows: TGTGCCAGTAGTCCCCCAGCGGGAGGGCCAGAGACCCAGTACTTC.